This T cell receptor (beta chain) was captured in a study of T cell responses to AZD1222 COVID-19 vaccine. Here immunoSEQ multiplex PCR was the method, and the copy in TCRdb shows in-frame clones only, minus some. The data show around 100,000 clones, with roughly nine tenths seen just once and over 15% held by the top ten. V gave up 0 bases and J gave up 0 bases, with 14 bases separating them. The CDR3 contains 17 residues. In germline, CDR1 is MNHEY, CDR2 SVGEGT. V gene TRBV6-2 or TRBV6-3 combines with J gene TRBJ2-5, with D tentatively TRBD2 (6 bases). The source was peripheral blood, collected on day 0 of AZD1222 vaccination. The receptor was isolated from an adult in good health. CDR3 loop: CASSYSGSSENQETQYF. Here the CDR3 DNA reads TGTGCCAGCAGTTACTCGGGGTCTAGCGAGAACCAAGAGACCCAGTACTTC.